The 8 T cell receptor beta chains presented below share a single source sample, sequenced in a study of blood T cell repertoires in COVID-19. The assay was immunoSEQ multiplex PCR, and TCRdb's table has in-frame clones only and misses some. The sample shows approximately 210,000 clones, approximately 84% of them seen only once. Material: peripheral blood. These receptors all stem from a man aged 40-49 years with active or convalescent COVID-19.

This chain joins TRBV27 and TRBJ1-1, with a weak D call TRBD1 (5 bases). V was shortened by 4 bases and J by 4 bases, with 25 bases between the two germline ends. The CDR3 spans 18 residues. Germline V lookup: CDR1 MNHEY, CDR2 SMNVEV (reference sequence). The CDR3 here is CASSSPLTGAGRSTEAFF. CDR3 bases: TGTGCCAGCAGTTCCCCGTTAACTGGGGCAGGGCGGTCCACTGAAGCTTTCTTT.

Only a few counts were recorded for this clone. This chain connects TRBV5-1 to TRBJ2-1; the match to TRBD2 covers 9 bases. CDR3 length: 14 amino acids. V lost 4 bases and J lost 8; bases outside the gene matches: 7. The germline gives CDR1 SGHRS, CDR2 YFSETQ. CDR3 in amino acids: CASSHSGSGHEQFF. The CDR3 DNA follows: TGCGCCAGCAGCCATAGCGGGAGTGGCCATGAGCAGTTCTTC.

CDR3 DNA: TGTGCCAGTAGTGCCAGGGGGCTCTACGAGCAGTACTTC. As protein: CASSARGLYEQYF. The chain recombines TRBV19 with TRBJ2-7, with TRBD1 matching 8 bases. Germline CDR1 reads LNHDA; CDR2 reads SQIVND (reference sequence). The CDR3 has 13 residues. The junction had 3 bases not matched to a gene; V was cut back by 5 bases and J by 3 bases. The full variable domain, completed using reference TRBV19 and TRBJ2-7, is DGGITQSPKYLFRKEGQNVTLSCEQNLNHDAMYWYRQDPGQGLRLIYYSQIVNDFQKGDIAEGYSVSREKKESFPLTVTSAQKNPTAFYLCASSARGLYEQYFGPGTRLTVT.

The chain has TRBV19 and TRBJ1-2, with 9 bases lining up with TRBD1. Germline values: CDR1 LNHDA, CDR2 SQIVND (reference sequence). The CDR3 covers 14 residues. The V gene end was trimmed by 5 bases and the J gene end by 7 bases; junction bases not matched to a gene: 8. CDR3 protein: CASSRDRGLGGYTF. The DNA for the CDR3 is TGTGCCAGTAGTCGCGACAGGGGGTTAGGTGGCTACACCTTC.

The chain uses TRBV19 and TRBJ1-2, with 7 bases fitting TRBD1. Germline V gives CDR1 LNHDA, CDR2 SQIVND (reference sequence). The V gene end was trimmed by 5 bases and the J gene end by 4 bases; junction bases not matched to a gene: 7. CDR3 length: 14 residues. The chain's CDR3 is CASSFYRGSYGYTF. In DNA, the CDR3 is TGTGCCAGTAGTTTCTACAGGGGTAGCTATGGCTACACCTTC.

V usage is TRBV28 and J usage is TRBJ1-3; D remains unclear. The CDR3 consists of 16 residues. The V end lost 5 bases, the J end lost 0 bases, and 14 bases lay between the germline ends. The germline V gene has CDR1 MDHEN and CDR2 SYDVKM. CDR3 DNA: TGTGCCAGCAGTCCCCGGCAGGTCCCCTCTGGAAACACCATATATTTT. Protein product: CASSPRQVPSGNTIYF. The full variable domain, its missing parts supplied by reference TRBV28 and TRBJ1-3, is DVKVTQSSRYLVKRTGEKVFLECVQDMDHENMFWYRQDPGLGLRLIYFSYDVKMKEKGDIPEGYSVSREKKERFSLILESASTNQTSMYLCASSPRQVPSGNTIYFGEGSWLTVV.

The CDR3 spells CASSYPDTGIHGYTF. CDR3 bases: TGTGCCAGCAGTTACCCCGACACCGGAATTCATGGCTACACCTTC. The V call is TRBV6-6, the J call TRBJ1-2; D unclear. This CDR3 spans 15 amino acids. Trimming removed 2 bases at V and 6 bases at J, with 16 bases between. The germline CDR1 and CDR2 sequences are MNHNY and SVGAGI (reference sequence).

The chain has TRBV6-2 or TRBV6-3 and TRBJ2-2; TRBD1 might be the D (6 bases). The CDR3 totals 16 residues. CDR1 is MNHEY, CDR2 SVGEGT, per germline. Trimming stripped 2 bases from V and 1 base from J, with 11 bases between. CDR3 sequence: CASSYGEGGNTGELFF. The CDR3 DNA follows: TGTGCCAGCAGTTACGGGGAAGGGGGGAACACCGGGGAGCTGTTTTTT.